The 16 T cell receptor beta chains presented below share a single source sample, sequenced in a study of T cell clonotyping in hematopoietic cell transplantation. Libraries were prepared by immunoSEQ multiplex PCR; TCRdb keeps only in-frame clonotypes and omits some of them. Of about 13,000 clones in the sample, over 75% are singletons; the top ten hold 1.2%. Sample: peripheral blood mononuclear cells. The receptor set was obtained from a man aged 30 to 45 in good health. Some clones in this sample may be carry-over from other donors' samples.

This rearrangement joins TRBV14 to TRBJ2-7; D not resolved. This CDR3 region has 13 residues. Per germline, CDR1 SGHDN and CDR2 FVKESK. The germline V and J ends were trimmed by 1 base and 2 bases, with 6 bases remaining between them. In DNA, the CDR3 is TGTGCCAGCAGCCAAGTTAACACCTACGAGCAGTACTTC. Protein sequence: CASSQVNTYEQYF.

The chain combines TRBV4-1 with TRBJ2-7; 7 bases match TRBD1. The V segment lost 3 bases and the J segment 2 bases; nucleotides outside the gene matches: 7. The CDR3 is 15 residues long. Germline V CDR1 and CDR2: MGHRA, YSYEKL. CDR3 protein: CASSHPGQRTYEQYF. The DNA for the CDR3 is TGCGCCAGCAGCCATCCGGGACAGAGGACCTACGAGCAGTACTTC.

CDR3 nucleotides: TGTGCCAGTACCGGGTGGAGTCGGAACACTGAAGCTTTCTTT. It is translated as CASTGWSRNTEAFF. This rearrangement joins TRBV19 to TRBJ1-1; D uncertain. The germline CDR1 and CDR2 sequences are LNHDA and SQIVND (reference sequence). The CDR3 runs to 14 residues. Trimming removed 7 bases from V and 1 base from J, with 13 bases in between. Full variable domain (outside the CDR3, taken from reference TRBV19 and TRBJ1-1): DGGITQSPKYLFRKEGQNVTLSCEQNLNHDAMYWYRQDPGQGLRLIYYSQIVNDFQKGDIAEGYSVSREKKESFPLTVTSAQKNPTAFYLCASTGWSRNTEAFFGQGTRLTVV.

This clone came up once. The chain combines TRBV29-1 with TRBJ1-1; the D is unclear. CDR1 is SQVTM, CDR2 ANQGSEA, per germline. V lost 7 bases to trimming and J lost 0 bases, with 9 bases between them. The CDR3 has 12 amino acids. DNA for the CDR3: TGCAGCGCCGTGGCCTTGAACACTGAAGCTTTCTTT. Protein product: CSAVALNTEAFF.

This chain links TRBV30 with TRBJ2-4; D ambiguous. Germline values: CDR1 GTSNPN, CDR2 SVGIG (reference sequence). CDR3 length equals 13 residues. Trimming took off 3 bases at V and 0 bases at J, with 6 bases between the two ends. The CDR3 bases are TGTGCCTGGAGCGGCCAAGCCAAAAACATTCAGTACTTC. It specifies CAWSGQAKNIQYF.

The CDR3 here is CASSPPGRGNQPQHF. The CDR3 bases are TGTGCCAGCAGCCCCCCGGGGAGAGGTAATCAGCCCCAGCATTTT. The rearrangement joins TRBV7-2 to TRBJ1-5, with no clear D. The V gene lost 5 bases and the J gene lost 4 bases, with 15 bases spanning the gap. Germline CDR1 reads SGHTA; CDR2 reads FQGNSA. There are 15 residues in the CDR3.

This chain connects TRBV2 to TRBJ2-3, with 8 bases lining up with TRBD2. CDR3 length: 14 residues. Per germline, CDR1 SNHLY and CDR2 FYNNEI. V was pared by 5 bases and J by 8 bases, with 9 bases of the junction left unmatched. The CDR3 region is CASSQLAVQGTQYF. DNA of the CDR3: TGTGCCAGCAGTCAACTAGCGGTACAGGGTACGCAGTATTTT.

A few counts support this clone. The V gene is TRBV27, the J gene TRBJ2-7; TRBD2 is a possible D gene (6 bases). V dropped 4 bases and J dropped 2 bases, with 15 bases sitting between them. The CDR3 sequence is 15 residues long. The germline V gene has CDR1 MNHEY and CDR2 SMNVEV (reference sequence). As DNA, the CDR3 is TGTGCCAGCAGTTCCCAGGAGGGCCGCACCTACGAGCAGTACTTC. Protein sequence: CASSSQEGRTYEQYF.

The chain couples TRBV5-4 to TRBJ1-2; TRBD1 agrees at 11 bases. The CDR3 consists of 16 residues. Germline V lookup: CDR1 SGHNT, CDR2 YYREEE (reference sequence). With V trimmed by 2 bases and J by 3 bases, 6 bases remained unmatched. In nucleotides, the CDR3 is TGTGCCAGCAGCTTAGACCGGACAGGGGGCTACTATGGCTACACCTTC. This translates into CASSLDRTGGYYGYTF.

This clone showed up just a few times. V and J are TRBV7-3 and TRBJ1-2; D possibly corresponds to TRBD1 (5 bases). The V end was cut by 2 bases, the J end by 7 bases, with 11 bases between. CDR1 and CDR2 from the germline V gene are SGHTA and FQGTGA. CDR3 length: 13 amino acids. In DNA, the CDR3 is TGTGCCAGCAGCTTACGGCAGGGAAGTGGCTACACCTTC. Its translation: CASSLRQGSGYTF.

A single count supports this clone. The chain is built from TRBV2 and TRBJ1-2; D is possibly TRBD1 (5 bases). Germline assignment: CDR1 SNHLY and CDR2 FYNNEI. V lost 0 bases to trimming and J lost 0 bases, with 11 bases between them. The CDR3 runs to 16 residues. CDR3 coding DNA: TGTGCCAGCAGTGAAGCGGGGCAGCAAACTAACTATGGCTACACCTTC. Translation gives CASSEAGQQTNYGYTF.

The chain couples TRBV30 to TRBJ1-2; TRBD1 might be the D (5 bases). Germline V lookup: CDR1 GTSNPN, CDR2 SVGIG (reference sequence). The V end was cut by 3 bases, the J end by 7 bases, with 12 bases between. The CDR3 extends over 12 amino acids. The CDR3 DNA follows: TGTGCCTGGAGGGGGGGGTCCGGTGGCTACACCTTC. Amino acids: CAWRGGSGGYTF.

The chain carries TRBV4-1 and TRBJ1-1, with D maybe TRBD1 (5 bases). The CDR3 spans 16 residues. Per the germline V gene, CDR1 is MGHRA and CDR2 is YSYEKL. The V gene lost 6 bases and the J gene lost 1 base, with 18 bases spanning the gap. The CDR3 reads CASSQTPGRTNTEAFF. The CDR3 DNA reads TGCGCCAGCAGTCAGACACCGGGACGGACGAACACTGAAGCTTTCTTT.

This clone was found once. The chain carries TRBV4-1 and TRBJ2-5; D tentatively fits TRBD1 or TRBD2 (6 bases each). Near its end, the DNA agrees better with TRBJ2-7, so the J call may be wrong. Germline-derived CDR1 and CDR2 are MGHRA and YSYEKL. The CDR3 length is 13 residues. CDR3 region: CASSQRGDYEQYF. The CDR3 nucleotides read TGCGCCAGCAGCCAGAGGGGGGACTACGAGCAGTACTTC.

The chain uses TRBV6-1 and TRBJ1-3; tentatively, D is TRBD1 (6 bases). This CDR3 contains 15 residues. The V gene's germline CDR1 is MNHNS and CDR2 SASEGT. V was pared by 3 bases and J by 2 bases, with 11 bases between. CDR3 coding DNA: TGTGCCAGCAGTGACCAGGGGAACGCTGGAAACACCATATATTTT. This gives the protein CASSDQGNAGNTIYF.

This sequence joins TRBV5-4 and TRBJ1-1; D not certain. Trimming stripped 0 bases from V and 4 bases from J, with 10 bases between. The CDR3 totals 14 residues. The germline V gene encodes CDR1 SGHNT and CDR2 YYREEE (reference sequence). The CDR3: CASSLDLVRTEAFF. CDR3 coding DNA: TGTGCCAGCAGCTTGGACTTGGTTCGCACTGAAGCTTTCTTT.